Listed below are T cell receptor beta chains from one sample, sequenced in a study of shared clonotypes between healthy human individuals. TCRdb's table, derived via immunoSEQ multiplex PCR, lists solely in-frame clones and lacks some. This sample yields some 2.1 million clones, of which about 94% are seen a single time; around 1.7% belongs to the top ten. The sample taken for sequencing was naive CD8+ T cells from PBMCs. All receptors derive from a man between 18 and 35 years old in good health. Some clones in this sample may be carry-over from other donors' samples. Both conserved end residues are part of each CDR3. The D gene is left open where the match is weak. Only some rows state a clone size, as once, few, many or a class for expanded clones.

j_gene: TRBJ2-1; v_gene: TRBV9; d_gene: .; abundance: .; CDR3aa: CASSESPRRAAEQFF; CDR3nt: TGTGCCAGCAGCGAGAGCCCCCGACGGGCCGCTGAGCAGTTCTTC
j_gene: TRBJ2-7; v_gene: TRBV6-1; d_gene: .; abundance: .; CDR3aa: CASSAGSLSLYYEQYF; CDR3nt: TGTGCCAGCAGTGCGGGATCCCTTAGTTTATACTACGAGCAGTACTTC
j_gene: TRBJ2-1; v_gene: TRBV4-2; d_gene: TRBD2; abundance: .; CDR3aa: CASSPRLAANEQFF; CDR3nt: TGTGCCAGCAGCCCAAGACTAGCAGCTAATGAGCAGTTCTTC
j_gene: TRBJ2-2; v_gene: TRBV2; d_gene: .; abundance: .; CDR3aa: CACLVDRNTGELFF; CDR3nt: TGTGCCTGCCTCGTGGACAGAAACACCGGGGAGCTGTTTTTT
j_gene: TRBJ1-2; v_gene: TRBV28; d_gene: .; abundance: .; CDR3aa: CASSYHRVGEGYTF; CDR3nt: TGTGCCAGCAGCTATCACAGGGTTGGGGAAGGCTACACCTTC
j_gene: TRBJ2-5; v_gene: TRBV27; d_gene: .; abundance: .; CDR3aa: CASSLSTRGGETQYF; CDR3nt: TGTGCCAGCAGTTTATCTACCCGAGGGGGAGAGACCCAGTACTTC
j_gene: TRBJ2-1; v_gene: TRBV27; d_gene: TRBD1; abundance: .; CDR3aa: CASSLGGGQGNNEQFF; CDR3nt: TGTGCCAGCAGTTTAGGAGGGGGACAGGGGAACAATGAGCAGTTCTTC
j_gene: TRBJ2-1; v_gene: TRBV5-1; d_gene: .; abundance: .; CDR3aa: CASSSQGDEQFF; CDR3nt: TGCGCCAGCAGCTCCCAGGGTGATGAGCAGTTCTTC
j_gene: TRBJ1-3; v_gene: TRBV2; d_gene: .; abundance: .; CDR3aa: CASSDGRFGNTIYF; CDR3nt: TGTGCCAGCAGCGATGGACGGTTTGGAAACACCATATATTTT
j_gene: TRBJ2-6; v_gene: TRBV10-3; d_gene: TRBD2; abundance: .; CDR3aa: CAISESMGAGGASGANVLTF; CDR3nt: TGTGCCATCAGTGAGTCGATGGGAGCGGGAGGTGCCTCTGGGGCCAACGTCCTGACTTTC
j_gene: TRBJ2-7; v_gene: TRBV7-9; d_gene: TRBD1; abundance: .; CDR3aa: CASSARPPDRGGYEQYF; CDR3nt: TGTGCCAGCAGCGCCCGCCCCCCGGACAGGGGTGGCTACGAGCAGTACTTC
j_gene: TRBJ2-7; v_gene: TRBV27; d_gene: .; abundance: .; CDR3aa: CASSFSSPLSYEQYF; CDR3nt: TGTGCCAGCAGTTTTTCCAGTCCCTTATCCTACGAGCAGTACTTC
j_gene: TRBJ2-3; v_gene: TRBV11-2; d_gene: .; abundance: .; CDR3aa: CASSLEAGGRTDTQYF; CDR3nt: TGTGCCAGCAGCTTAGAAGCTGGGGGCCGCACAGATACGCAGTATTTT
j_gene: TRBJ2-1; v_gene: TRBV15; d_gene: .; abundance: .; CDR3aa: CATSSRAGGQVDNEQFF; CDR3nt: TGTGCCACCAGCAGTAGGGCGGGGGGACAGGTAGACAATGAGCAGTTCTTC
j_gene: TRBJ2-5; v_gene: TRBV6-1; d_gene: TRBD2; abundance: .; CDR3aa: CASSAGTRSWTQYF; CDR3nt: TGTGCCAGCAGCGCCGGGACTAGGTCTTGGACCCAGTACTTC
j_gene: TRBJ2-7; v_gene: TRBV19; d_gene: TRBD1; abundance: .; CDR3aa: CASSTRQGRSYEQYF; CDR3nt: TGTGCCAGTAGTACAAGACAGGGTCGATCCTACGAGCAGTACTTC
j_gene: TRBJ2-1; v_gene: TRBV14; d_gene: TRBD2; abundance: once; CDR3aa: CASSQLAASYNEQFF; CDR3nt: TGTGCCAGCAGCCAACTAGCGGCCTCCTACAATGAGCAGTTCTTC
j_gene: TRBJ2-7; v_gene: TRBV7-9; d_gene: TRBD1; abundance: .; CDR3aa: CASSPLSPGQGYEQYF; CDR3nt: TGTGCCAGCAGCCCATTATCCCCGGGACAGGGTTACGAGCAGTACTTC
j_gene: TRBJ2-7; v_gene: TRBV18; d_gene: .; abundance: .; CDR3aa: CASSTDDYEQYF; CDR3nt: TGTGCCAGCTCGACAGATGACTACGAGCAGTACTTC
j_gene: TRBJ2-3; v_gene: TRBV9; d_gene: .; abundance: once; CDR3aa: CASRDRYTDTQYF; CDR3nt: TGTGCCAGCAGAGACAGGTACACAGATACGCAGTATTTT
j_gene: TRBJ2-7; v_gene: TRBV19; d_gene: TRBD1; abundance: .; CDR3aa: CASSQSRTGGYDEQYF; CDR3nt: TGTGCCAGTAGCCAATCAAGGACAGGGGGGTACGACGAGCAGTACTTC
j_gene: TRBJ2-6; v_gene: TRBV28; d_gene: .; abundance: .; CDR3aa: CASSLGDAGANVLTF; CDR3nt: TGTGCCAGCAGTTTAGGGGACGCTGGGGCCAACGTCCTGACTTTC
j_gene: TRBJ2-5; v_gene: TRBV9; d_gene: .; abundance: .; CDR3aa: CASSVGLGLGETQYF; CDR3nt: TGTGCCAGCAGCGTAGGGCTAGGGTTAGGAGAGACCCAGTACTTC
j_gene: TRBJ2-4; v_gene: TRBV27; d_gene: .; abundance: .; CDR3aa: CASTQIAKNIQYF; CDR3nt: TGTGCCAGCACCCAAATAGCCAAAAACATTCAGTACTTC
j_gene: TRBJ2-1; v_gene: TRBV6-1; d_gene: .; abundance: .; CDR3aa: CASSEELPGALRNEQFF; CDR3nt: TGTGCCAGCAGTGAAGAGTTGCCAGGGGCCTTACGTAATGAGCAGTTCTTC
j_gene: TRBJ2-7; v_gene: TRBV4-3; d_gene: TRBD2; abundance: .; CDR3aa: CASSLGTSGTTSSYEQYF; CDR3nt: TGCGCCAGCAGCCTCGGGACTAGCGGGACGACATCATCCTACGAGCAGTACTTC
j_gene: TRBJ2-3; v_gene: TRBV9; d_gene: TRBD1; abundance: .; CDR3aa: CASSVGGQGFSGTQYF; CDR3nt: TGTGCCAGCAGCGTGGGAGGACAGGGGTTTTCGGGTACGCAGTATTTT
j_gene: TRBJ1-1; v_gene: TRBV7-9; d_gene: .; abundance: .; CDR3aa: CASSSDAEAFF; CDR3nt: TGTGCCAGCAGCTCAGACGCTGAAGCTTTCTTT
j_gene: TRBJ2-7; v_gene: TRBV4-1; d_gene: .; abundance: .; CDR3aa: CASSQVGGDYEQYF; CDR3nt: TGCGCCAGCAGCCAAGTCGGGGGTGATTACGAGCAGTACTTC
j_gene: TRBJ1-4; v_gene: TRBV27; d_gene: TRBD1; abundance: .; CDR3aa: CASSFRGSAGEKLFF; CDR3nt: TGTGCCAGCAGTTTCAGGGGGTCCGCGGGTGAAAAACTGTTTTTT
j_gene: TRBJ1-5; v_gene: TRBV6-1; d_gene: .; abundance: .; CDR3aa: CASVLGVYSNQPQHF; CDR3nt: TGTGCCAGCGTCCTTGGAGTTTATAGCAATCAGCCCCAGCATTTT
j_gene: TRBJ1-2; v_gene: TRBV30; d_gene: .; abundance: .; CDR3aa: CAWSVLGQQNGYGYTF; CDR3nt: TGTGCCTGGAGTGTACTCGGACAGCAAAACGGTTATGGCTACACCTTC
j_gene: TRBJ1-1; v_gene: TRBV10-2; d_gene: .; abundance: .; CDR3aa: CASSDPTEAFF; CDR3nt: TGCGCCAGCAGTGACCCCACTGAAGCTTTCTTT
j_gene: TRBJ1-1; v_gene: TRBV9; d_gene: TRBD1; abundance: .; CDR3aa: CASSPWTGGLNTEAFF; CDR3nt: TGTGCCAGCAGCCCCTGGACAGGGGGACTGAACACTGAAGCTTTCTTT
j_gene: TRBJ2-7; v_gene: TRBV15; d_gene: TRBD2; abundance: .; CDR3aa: CATSRGRAGLWEQYF; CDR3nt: TGTGCCACCAGCCGGGGGAGGGCCGGTCTTTGGGAGCAGTACTTC
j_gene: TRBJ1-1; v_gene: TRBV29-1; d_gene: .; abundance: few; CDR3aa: CSVRGNTEAFF; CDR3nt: TGCAGCGTTCGGGGTAACACTGAAGCTTTCTTT
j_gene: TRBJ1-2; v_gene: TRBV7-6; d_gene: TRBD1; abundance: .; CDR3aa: CASSPRDRADYGYTF; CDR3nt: TGTGCCAGCAGCCCTCGGGACAGGGCCGACTATGGCTACACCTTC